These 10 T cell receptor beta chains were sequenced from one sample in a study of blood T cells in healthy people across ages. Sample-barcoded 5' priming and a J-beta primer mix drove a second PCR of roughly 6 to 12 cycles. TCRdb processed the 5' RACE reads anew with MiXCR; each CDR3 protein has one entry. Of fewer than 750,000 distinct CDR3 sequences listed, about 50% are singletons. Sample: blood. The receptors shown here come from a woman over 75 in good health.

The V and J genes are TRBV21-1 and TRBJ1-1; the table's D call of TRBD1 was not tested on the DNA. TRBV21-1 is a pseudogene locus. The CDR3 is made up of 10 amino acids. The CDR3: CASLWGGSFF. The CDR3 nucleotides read TGTGCCAGCTTATGGGGGGGATCTTTCTTT.

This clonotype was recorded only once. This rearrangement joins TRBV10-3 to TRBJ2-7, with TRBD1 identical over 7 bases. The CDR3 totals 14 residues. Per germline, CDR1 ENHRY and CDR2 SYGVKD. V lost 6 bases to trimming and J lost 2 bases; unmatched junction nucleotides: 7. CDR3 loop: CAISQGQEAYEQYF. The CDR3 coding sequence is TGTGCCATCAGCCAAGGACAGGAGGCCTACGAGCAGTACTTC.

The CDR3 bases are TGTGCCAGCAGCTTACGTGTACGCGGGAGGATCTACGAGCAGTACTTC. The encoded protein is CASSLRVRGRIYEQYF. The rearrangement links TRBV7-2 to TRBJ2-7; 8 bases align to TRBD2. The V gene's germline CDR1 is SGHTA and CDR2 FQGNSA. Trimming cost V 2 bases and J 3 bases; bases outside gene matches: 9. The CDR3 runs to 16 residues. Together with reference TRBV7-2 and TRBJ2-7, the CDR3 gives the full variable domain: GAGVSQSPSNKVTEKGKDVELRCDPISGHTALYWYRQSLGQGLEFLIYFQGNSAPDKSGLPSDRFSAERTGGSVSTLTIQRTQQEDSAVYLCASSLRVRGRIYEQYFGPGTRLTVT.

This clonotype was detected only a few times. CDR3 sequence: CAIRSGQGGTEAFF. Written as DNA, the CDR3 is TGTGCCATCAGATCGGGACAGGGAGGCACTGAAGCTTTCTTT. This chain uses TRBV10-3 with TRBJ1-1; 9 nucleotides match TRBD1. The CDR3 loop spans 14 amino acids. After removal of 6 bases from V and 4 bases from J, the junction contained 6 bases not matched to a gene. The germline V gene encodes CDR1 ENHRY and CDR2 SYGVKD.

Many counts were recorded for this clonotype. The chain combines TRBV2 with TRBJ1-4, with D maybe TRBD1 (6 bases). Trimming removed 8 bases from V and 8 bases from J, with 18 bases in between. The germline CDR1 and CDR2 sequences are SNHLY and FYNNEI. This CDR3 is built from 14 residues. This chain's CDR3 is CASSVLRTVEKLFF. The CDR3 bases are TGTGCCAGCTCTGTCCTCCGGACAGTCGAAAAACTGTTTTTT. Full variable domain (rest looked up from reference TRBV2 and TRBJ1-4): EPEVTQTPSHQVTQMGQEVILRCVPISNHLYFYWYRQILGQKVEFLVSFYNNEISEKSEIFDDQFSVERPDGSNFTLKIRSTKLEDSAMYFCASSVLRTVEKLFFGSGTQLSVL.

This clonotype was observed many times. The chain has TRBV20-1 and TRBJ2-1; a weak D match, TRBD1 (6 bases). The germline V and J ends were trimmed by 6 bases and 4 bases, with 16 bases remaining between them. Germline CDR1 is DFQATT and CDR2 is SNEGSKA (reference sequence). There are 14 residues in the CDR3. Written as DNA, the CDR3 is TGCAGTGCCAGGCCCAGGACAGTTTACAATGAGCAGTTCTTC. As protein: CSARPRTVYNEQFF.

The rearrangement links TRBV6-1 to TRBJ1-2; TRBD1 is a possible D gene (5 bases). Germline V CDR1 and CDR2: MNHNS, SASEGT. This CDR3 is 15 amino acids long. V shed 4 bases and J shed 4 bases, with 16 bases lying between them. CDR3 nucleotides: TGTGCCAGCAGTGGAGCCGTAGACAGCGGCTATGGCTACACCTTC. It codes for CASSGAVDSGYGYTF.

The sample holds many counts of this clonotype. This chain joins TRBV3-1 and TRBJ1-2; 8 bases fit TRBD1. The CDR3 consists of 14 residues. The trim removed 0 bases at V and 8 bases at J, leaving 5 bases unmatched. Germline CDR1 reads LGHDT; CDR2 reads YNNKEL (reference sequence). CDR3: CASSQDRGLGGYTF. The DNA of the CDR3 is TGTGCCAGCAGCCAAGACAGGGGGCTCGGAGGCTACACCTTC.

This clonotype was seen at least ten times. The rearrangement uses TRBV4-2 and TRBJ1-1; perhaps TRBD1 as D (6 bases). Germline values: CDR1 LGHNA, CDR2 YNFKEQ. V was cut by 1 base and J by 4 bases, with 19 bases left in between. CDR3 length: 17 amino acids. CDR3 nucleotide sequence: TGTGCCAGCAGCCAAGGTTATCCGGACAGAAGGGCCACTGAAGCTTTCTTT. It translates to CASSQGYPDRRATEAFF.

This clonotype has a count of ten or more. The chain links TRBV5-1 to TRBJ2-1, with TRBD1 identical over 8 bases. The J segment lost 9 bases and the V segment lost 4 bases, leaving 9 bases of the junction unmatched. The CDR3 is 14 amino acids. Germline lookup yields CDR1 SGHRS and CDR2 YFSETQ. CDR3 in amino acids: CASSGRTGFSEQFF. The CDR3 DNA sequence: TGCGCCAGCAGCGGCAGGACAGGGTTCTCTGAGCAGTTCTTC.